This TCR beta chain is from a study of cytomegalovirus exposure and HLA in healthy donors. General study results and limits: The CMV antigen specificity of a few CMV-associated chains was confirmed through in vitro analysis. The authors listed 150 to 200 TCR beta chains as cytomegalovirus-associated.

About this clone itself: Antigen unknown.

V dropped 0 bases and J dropped 7; count of bases not matched to a gene: 12. The CDR3 is made up of 16 amino acids. Germline V gene lookup returns CDR1 MNHNS and CDR2 SASEGT. Only in-frame clones appear in the TCRdb table, and some are missing; sequencing was by immunoSEQ multiplex PCR. The sample lists roughly 200,000 clones, approximately 78% occurring once. The TCR was taken from a woman younger than 45 in good health and CMV-seronegative. The sequencing input was PBMCs. The rearrangement links TRBV6-1 to TRBJ2-7; TRBD1 agrees at 7 bases. Written as DNA, the CDR3 is TGTGCCAGCAGTGAAGCTCAGGGACAGAGGCCGAGGGAGCAGTACTTC. It translates to CASSEAQGQRPREQYF.